This TCR beta chain appears in the sequencing data of a study of blood T cell repertoires in COVID-19. Overall study context: Material from acute and convalescent COVID-19 was sourced from the United States, Italy and Spain. Sources were T cells, B-cell-depleted T cells, or PBMCs; the material itself was cDNA or gDNA.

As originally analysed: Reference gene primer amplification gave nucleated cell count estimates. Measured with immunoSEQ multiplex PCR; TCRdb has only the in-frame clones, and not every one. From that table come the V and J calls and clone size; the DNA was used to work out D and trimming. Counted here are about 59,000 clones, about 80% occurring once; the ten biggest clones make up around 3.8%. Trimming took off 3 bases at V and 1 base at J, with 16 bases between the two ends. The CDR3 runs to 17 residues. CDR1 is SGHNT, CDR2 YYREEE, per germline (reference sequence). The rearrangement joins TRBV5-4 to TRBJ2-2; a weak D match, TRBD1 (6 bases). This TCR came from a woman older than 75 with acute or convalescent COVID-19. The sample comprised peripheral blood. CDR3 bases: TGTGCCAGCAGCTCCCCAGGGGCAGGCCTGAACACCGGGGAGCTGTTTTTT. Residues: CASSSPGAGLNTGELFF.